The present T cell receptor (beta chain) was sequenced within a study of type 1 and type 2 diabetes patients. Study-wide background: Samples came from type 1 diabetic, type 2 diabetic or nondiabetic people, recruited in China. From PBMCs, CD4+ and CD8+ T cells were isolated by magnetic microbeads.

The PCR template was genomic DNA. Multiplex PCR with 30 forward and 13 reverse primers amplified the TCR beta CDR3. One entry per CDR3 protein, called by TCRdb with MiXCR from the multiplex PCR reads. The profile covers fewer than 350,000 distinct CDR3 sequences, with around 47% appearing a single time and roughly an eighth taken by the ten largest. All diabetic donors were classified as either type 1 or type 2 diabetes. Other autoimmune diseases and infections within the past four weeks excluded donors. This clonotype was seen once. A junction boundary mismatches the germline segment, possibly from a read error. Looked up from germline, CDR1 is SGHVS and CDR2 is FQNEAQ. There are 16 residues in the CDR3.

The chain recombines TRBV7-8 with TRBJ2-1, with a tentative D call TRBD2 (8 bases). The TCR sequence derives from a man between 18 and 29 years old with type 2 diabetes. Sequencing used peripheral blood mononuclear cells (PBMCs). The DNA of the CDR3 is TGTGCCAGCACCGGGGGGGGACAGCTAACTTACAATGAGCAGCTCTTC. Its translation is CASTGGGQLTYNEQLF.